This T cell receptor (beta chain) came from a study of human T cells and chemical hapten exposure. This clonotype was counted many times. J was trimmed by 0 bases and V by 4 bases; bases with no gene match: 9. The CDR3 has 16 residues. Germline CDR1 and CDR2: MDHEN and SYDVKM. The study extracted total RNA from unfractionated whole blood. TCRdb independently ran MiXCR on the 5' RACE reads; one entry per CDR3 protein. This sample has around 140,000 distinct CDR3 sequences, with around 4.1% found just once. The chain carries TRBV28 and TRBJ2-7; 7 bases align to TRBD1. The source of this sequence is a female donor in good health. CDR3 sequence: CASSSPGQILSYEQYF. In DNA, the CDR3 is TGTGCCAGCAGTTCCCCGGGACAGATTCTCTCCTACGAGCAGTACTTC.